Described below is a single T cell receptor beta chain sequence and its context. The antigen remains undetermined. The data are from a study of cytomegalovirus exposure and HLA in healthy donors. Study-wide results and limits: A later analysis revealed that TCR association rates differed between HLA loci, peaking at DRB1 and bottoming out at HLA-C. 16,951 TCR beta sequences were associated with HLA alleles at 0.05 false discovery rate in a later analysis. Other equally common chains were less clonally expanded than HLA-associated TCR beta chains, a later analysis showed.

V shed 0 bases, J shed 8 bases, and the junction held 10 bases outside the gene matches. The length of the CDR3 is 18 residues. CDR1 is SGDLS and CDR2 is YYNGEE in the germline V gene. The PCR ran on 60 Vbeta and 13 Jbeta primers. The protocol was immunoSEQ multiplex PCR, while the TCRdb copy is restricted to in-frame clones and leaves out a portion. The data contain 150,000 to 200,000 clones, roughly 80% of them singletons. At collection, donors were nominally healthy, but unrecorded immune exposures were probable. Sequencing was performed on PBMCs. V gene TRBV9 combines with J gene TRBJ2-1; 14 nucleotides line up with TRBD2. This receptor was identified in a boy younger than 18 in good health and CMV-seronegative. DNA of the CDR3: TGTGCCAGCAGCGTAGCTACCGGGACTAGCGGGAGATGGTATGAGCAGTTCTTC. This codes for CASSVATGTSGRWYEQFF.